The next 11 T cell receptor beta chains were all read from a single sample in a study of cytomegalovirus exposure and HLA in healthy donors. PCR involved 60 Vbeta and 13 Jbeta primers. Assay used: immunoSEQ multiplex PCR; TCRdb lists only in-frame clones, some missing. Recorded for this sample: roughly 50,000 clones. The sample was PBMCs. The receptors were gathered from a woman in her thirties or forties in good health and CMV-seronegative.

The rearrangement joins TRBV5-6 to TRBJ1-2; D unresolved. The germline gives CDR1 SGHDT, CDR2 YYEEEE. This CDR3 region has 12 residues. Trimming cost V 0 bases and J 5 bases, with 5 bases left between them. Written as DNA, the CDR3 is TGTGCCAGCAGCTTGGACAGTTATGGCTACACCTTC. It specifies CASSLDSYGYTF.

This chain joins TRBV6-5 and TRBJ2-7, with 10 positions matching TRBD2. CDR3 size: 14 residues. J lost 4 bases, V lost 7 bases, and 7 bases had no gene match. The germline CDR1 and CDR2 sequences are MNHEY and SVGAGI. The CDR3 here is CASMLAGDHYEQYF. The CDR3 DNA reads as TGTGCCAGCATGCTAGCGGGGGACCATTACGAGCAGTACTTC.

The chain recombines TRBV2 with TRBJ2-7; 8 nucleotides line up with TRBD1. Trimming took 9 bases from V and 1 from J; bases not matched to a gene: 11. Germline V gene lookup returns CDR1 SNHLY and CDR2 FYNNEI. The CDR3 consists of 15 residues. The CDR3 here is CASSTDRGRSYEQYF. DNA of the CDR3: TGTGCCAGTTCAACAGACAGGGGCCGTTCCTACGAGCAGTACTTC. Complete variable domain (other parts from reference TRBV2 and TRBJ2-7): EPEVTQTPSHQVTQMGQEVILRCVPISNHLYFYWYRQILGQKVEFLVSFYNNEISEKSEIFDDQFSVERPDGSNFTLKIRSTKLEDSAMYFCASSTDRGRSYEQYFGPGTRLTVT.

J is TRBJ1-5 and V is TRBV13; a possible D gene is TRBD1 (5 bases). Trimming stripped 0 bases from V and 7 bases from J, with 10 bases between. Looked up from germline, CDR1 is PRHDT and CDR2 is FYEKMQ (reference sequence). This CDR3 has 14 residues. CDR3 residues: CASSLGNGGQPQHF. Written as DNA, the CDR3 is TGTGCCAGCAGCTTAGGAAACGGGGGGCAGCCCCAGCATTTT.

The rearrangement joins TRBV5-1 to TRBJ2-2; D is possibly TRBD2 (5 bases). CDR3 length equals 15 residues. Trimming removed 4 bases at V and 5 bases at J, with 15 bases between. Germline-derived CDR1 and CDR2 are SGHRS and YFSETQ. CDR3 in DNA: TGCGCCAGCAGCCATCGGGAAAGTCGGACCGGGGAGCTGTTTTTT. Its translation is CASSHRESRTGELFF.

The chain couples TRBV7-9 to TRBJ1-3; a possible D gene is TRBD1 (5 bases). Germline V CDR1 and CDR2: SEHNR, FQNEAQ (reference sequence). The CDR3 has 14 residues. V lost 2 bases and J 2 bases, leaving 7 bases between the germline ends. The CDR3 DNA follows: TGTGCCAGCAGCTTATTACAGGCTGGAAACACCATATATTTT. Its translation is CASSLLQAGNTIYF.

The chain combines TRBV19 with TRBJ2-5, with TRBD1 as a possible D gene (5 bases). Per germline, CDR1 LNHDA and CDR2 SQIVND (reference sequence). Between the trimmed V and J ends, which lost 1 base and 13 bases, there was a span of 16 bases. The length of the CDR3 is 13 residues. CDR3: CASSIAAGNAPYF. The CDR3 coding sequence is TGTGCCAGTAGTATAGCAGCAGGGAATGCCCCGTACTTC.

J is TRBJ2-7 and V is TRBV28, with D possibly TRBD2 on 6 matching bases. The CDR3 has 15 residues. Trimming cost V 7 bases and J 9 bases, with 25 bases left between them. Germline assignment: CDR1 MDHEN and CDR2 SYDVKM. CDR3 sequence reads: CASTPSGLESSGQYF. In DNA form, the CDR3 reads TGTGCCAGCACCCCATCGGGACTGGAGTCCTCGGGGCAGTACTTC.

The chain carries TRBV13 and TRBJ2-5; 15 bases are a match to TRBD2. In germline, CDR1 is PRHDT, CDR2 FYEKMQ (reference sequence). CDR3 length equals 18 residues. V dropped 4 bases and J dropped 5; count of bases not matched to a gene: 11. DNA of the CDR3: TGTGCCAGCAGCTCTCGACGGACTAGCGGGAGGGCCACCGAGACCCAGTACTTC. Translated, it gives CASSSRRTSGRATETQYF.

The chain employs TRBV14 and TRBJ2-2; 7 nucleotides align to TRBD2. The CDR3 is 19 residues long. Germline values: CDR1 SGHDN, CDR2 FVKESK. After removal of 0 bases from V and 5 bases from J, the junction contained 15 bases not matched to a gene. This CDR3 reads CASSQEGIGAPGGTGELFF. The CDR3 DNA reads TGTGCCAGCAGCCAAGAGGGGATTGGGGCACCGGGAGGAACCGGGGAGCTGTTTTTT.

The rearrangement uses TRBV19 and TRBJ1-4, with 9 bases lining up with TRBD1. The germline CDR1 and CDR2 sequences are LNHDA and SQIVND (reference sequence). This CDR3 is 15 amino acids long. V was clipped by 1 base and J by 6 bases; unmatched bases: 3. This CDR3 reads CASSIVGTGHEKLFF. DNA for the CDR3: TGTGCCAGTAGTATAGTAGGGACAGGGCATGAAAAACTGTTTTTT.